Below are 6 T cell receptor beta chains sequenced from a single sample in a study of blood T cell repertoires in COVID-19. TCRdb keeps only in-frame clones here, not all; method: immunoSEQ multiplex PCR. Of just over 300,000 clones listed, roughly 86% were seen once; the top ten hold around 9%. The sequenced sample was PBMCs or T cells enriched from blood (not recorded which). Source of these receptors: a woman aged 18-29 years who had recovered from COVID-19.

The rearrangement links TRBV7-9 to TRBJ2-5, with 11 bases matching TRBD2. This CDR3 spans 15 amino acids. Germline values: CDR1 SEHNR, CDR2 FQNEAQ (reference sequence). Germline trimming cut 2 bases from V and 4 bases from J; bases unmatched to any gene: 3. CDR3 nucleotides: TGTGCCAGCAGCTTAACTAGCGGGAGCCGAGAGACCCAGTACTTC. This gives the protein CASSLTSGSRETQYF.

The chain uses TRBV27 and TRBJ2-2; a possible D gene is TRBD1 (6 bases). CDR1 is MNHEY, CDR2 SMNVEV, per germline (reference sequence). V was trimmed by 4 bases and J by 4 bases, leaving 7 bases between them. This CDR3 has 13 residues. In DNA, the CDR3 is TGTGCCAGCAGTTCAGGGGTCACCGGGGAGCTGTTTTTT. This gives the protein CASSSGVTGELFF.

The chain couples TRBV9 to TRBJ2-3; 8 bases fit TRBD2. The germline V gene has CDR1 SGDLS and CDR2 YYNGEE. The trim removed 4 bases at V and 5 bases at J, leaving 9 bases unmatched. CDR3 length equals 15 residues. The CDR3 sequence: CASSQTGTRGDTQYF. Written as DNA, the CDR3 is TGTGCCAGCAGCCAGACCGGGACTAGGGGAGATACGCAGTATTTT.

The chain links TRBV3-1 (or the pseudogene TRBV3-2) to TRBJ2-3; 9 bases line up with TRBD2. The CDR3 is 17 amino acids. CDR1 and CDR2 (germline): LGHDT, YNNKEL (reference sequence). J gave up 4 bases and V 1 base, and 9 bases lay outside the gene matches. The CDR3 DNA reads as TGTGCCAGCAGCCAAGTTGGCGGGAGGGTGGGAGCAGATACGCAGTATTTT. It encodes CASSQVGGRVGADTQYF.

The chain joins TRBV4-2 to TRBJ1-2; D not certain. The CDR3 consists of 13 residues. CDR1 is LGHNA and CDR2 is YNFKEQ in the germline V gene. V dropped 0 bases and J dropped 2 bases, with 4 bases sitting between them. The CDR3 bases are TGTGCCAGCAGCCAAGATCAGAACTATGGCTACACCTTC. Its translation is CASSQDQNYGYTF.

V and J are TRBV9 and TRBJ2-5; TRBD2 matches at 13 bases. The V gene's germline CDR1 is SGDLS and CDR2 YYNGEE. The V segment lost 4 bases and the J segment 0 bases; nucleotides outside the gene matches: 3. The CDR3 totals 16 residues. CDR3 sequence (DNA): TGTGCCAGCAGCCCGACTAGCGGGGGGAACCAAGAGACCCAGTACTTC. Protein product: CASSPTSGGNQETQYF. The complete variable domain, with remaining parts taken from reference TRBV9 and TRBJ2-5, reads DSGVTQTPKHLITATGQRVTLRCSPRSGDLSVYWYQQSLDQGLQFLIQYYNGEERAKGNILERFSAQQFPDLHSELNLSSLELGDSALYFCASSPTSGGNQETQYFGPGTRLLVL.